This T cell receptor (beta chain) came from a study of PD-L1 blockade in urothelial cancer. General observations from the study: Better progression-free and overall survival followed lower pretreatment blood clonality.

Germline V gene sequence: CDR1 LGHNA, CDR2 YSLEER. The CDR3 length is 18 residues. V lost 0 bases to trimming and J lost 6 bases; unmatched junction nucleotides: 10. Assay: immunoSEQ multiplex PCR; the TCRdb copy retains only in-frame clones and omits some. Of tens of thousands of clones in the sample, approximately 80% were seen once. Time point meaning: pretreatment peripheral blood. Locally advanced or metastatic urothelial carcinoma was present in patients. In the case of this clone: Its target is not known.

Sequences were derived from PBMCs, sampled around atezolizumab (anti-PD-L1) treatment. The chain uses TRBV4-3 and TRBJ2-1; 11 bases align to TRBD2. This receptor was obtained from a man aged 70-80 years with urothelial cancer. This chain's CDR3 is CASSQDPSGRTGFNEQFF. CDR3 in DNA: TGCGCCAGCAGCCAAGATCCTAGCGGGAGGACAGGGTTCAATGAGCAGTTCTTC.